This is a list of T cell receptor beta chains from one sample in a study of T cell responses to AZD1222 COVID-19 vaccine. Only in-frame clones appear in the TCRdb table, and some are missing; sequencing was by immunoSEQ multiplex PCR. The sample lists roughly 150,000 clones, roughly 92% occurring once. The material sequenced was peripheral blood, taken on day 0 of AZD1222 vaccination. The receptors originated from an adult in good health. Each CDR3 is given with its conserved first and last residue. A D gene is named only where the DNA matches it firmly. Clone size is shown for a subset of rows, as once, few, many or a class of expanded clone.

v_call: TRBV30
j_call: TRBJ2-6
d_call: TRBD2
clone_size: -
cdr3_nt: TGTGCCTGGAACGGGAGGAGTCTCCTCGGGGCCAACGTCCTGACTTTC
cdr3_aa: CAWNGRSLLGANVLTF

v_call: TRBV7-8
j_call: TRBJ2-7
d_call: TRBD2
clone_size: -
cdr3_nt: TGTGCCAGCAGCTTTTCAATAGCGGGAGGGTCCTACGAGCAGTACTTC
cdr3_aa: CASSFSIAGGSYEQYF

v_call: TRBV27
j_call: TRBJ2-3
d_call: TRBD1
clone_size: -
cdr3_nt: TGTGCCAGCAGCCCGGGACAGGGGATGAATACGCAGTATTTT
cdr3_aa: CASSPGQGMNTQYF

v_call: TRBV6-2/TRBV6-3
j_call: TRBJ1-5
d_call: TRBD1
clone_size: -
cdr3_nt: TGTGCCAGCAGTCGGGACAGGGCCCCGGCTCAGCCCCAGCATTTT
cdr3_aa: CASSRDRAPAQPQHF

v_call: TRBV5-1
j_call: TRBJ2-3
d_call: TRBD2
clone_size: once
cdr3_nt: TGCGCCAGCAGCTTGGTTGTGGCGGGAGGGCGTGATACGCAGTATTTT
cdr3_aa: CASSLVVAGGRDTQYF

v_call: TRBV5-1
j_call: TRBJ2-7
d_call: TRBD1
clone_size: -
cdr3_nt: TGCGCCAGCAGACGCGGACAGGGTGTCCACGAGCAGTACTTC
cdr3_aa: CASRRGQGVHEQYF

v_call: TRBV12-3/TRBV12-4
j_call: TRBJ1-2
d_call: TRBD1
clone_size: once
cdr3_nt: TGTGCCAGCAGCTCAACAGGGGCGCGGGGCTACACCTTC
cdr3_aa: CASSSTGARGYTF

v_call: TRBV30
j_call: TRBJ2-7
d_call: TRBD2
clone_size: -
cdr3_nt: TGTGCCTGGAACTCCGGGGGGAACAACGAGCAGTACTTC
cdr3_aa: CAWNSGGNNEQYF

v_call: TRBV10-2
j_call: TRBJ2-7
d_call: TRBD1
clone_size: -
cdr3_nt: TGCGCCAGCAGTGAGGCGACAGGGTGGTACGAGCAGTACTTC
cdr3_aa: CASSEATGWYEQYF

v_call: TRBV7-6
j_call: TRBJ1-5
d_call: -
clone_size: -
cdr3_nt: TGTGCCAGCAGCCCTAGACACGGATTATATCAGCCCCAGCATTTT
cdr3_aa: CASSPRHGLYQPQHF

v_call: TRBV6-5
j_call: TRBJ1-2
d_call: -
clone_size: -
cdr3_nt: TGTGCCAGCAGATACGGTCCTGCGGGCGGCTACACCTTC
cdr3_aa: CASRYGPAGGYTF

v_call: TRBV4-3
j_call: TRBJ2-1
d_call: TRBD2
clone_size: -
cdr3_nt: TGCGCCAGCAGCCAAGAGCTAGCGGGCTGGTACAATGAGCAGTTCTTC
cdr3_aa: CASSQELAGWYNEQFF

v_call: TRBV7-2
j_call: TRBJ2-5
d_call: -
clone_size: -
cdr3_nt: TGTGCCAGCAGCTTTGGGGGCCGGGGTTTTGAGACCCAGTACTTC
cdr3_aa: CASSFGGRGFETQYF

v_call: TRBV28
j_call: TRBJ2-7
d_call: -
clone_size: -
cdr3_nt: TGTGCCAGCAGCTCACCGCCCGAGCAGTACTTC
cdr3_aa: CASSSPPEQYF

v_call: TRBV19
j_call: TRBJ2-1
d_call: -
clone_size: -
cdr3_nt: TGTGCCACCGCCCGGGACTCCAGCTCCTACAATGAGCAGTTCTTC
cdr3_aa: CATARDSSSYNEQFF

v_call: TRBV28
j_call: TRBJ2-7
d_call: -
clone_size: few
cdr3_nt: TGTGCCAGCAGACCGAATCGCCAGGGTCGCCAGTACTTC
cdr3_aa: CASRPNRQGRQYF

v_call: TRBV5-1
j_call: TRBJ2-7
d_call: TRBD2
clone_size: -
cdr3_nt: TGCGCCAGCAGCCTGGGGGGGACTAGCGGCTCCTACGAGCAGTACTTC
cdr3_aa: CASSLGGTSGSYEQYF

v_call: TRBV9
j_call: TRBJ2-1
d_call: -
clone_size: few
cdr3_nt: TGTGCCAGCAGCGTAAGGGTAGAGGACTACAATGAGCAGTTCTTC
cdr3_aa: CASSVRVEDYNEQFF

v_call: TRBV7-8
j_call: TRBJ1-4
d_call: -
clone_size: -
cdr3_nt: TGTGCCAGCAGCTTCCGGGACTCTAGTGAAAAACTGTTTTTT
cdr3_aa: CASSFRDSSEKLFF

v_call: TRBV29-1
j_call: TRBJ2-7
d_call: -
clone_size: -
cdr3_nt: TGCAGCGTTGAGGCGACCGGGCCCAGCTCCTACGAGCAGTACTTC
cdr3_aa: CSVEATGPSSYEQYF

v_call: TRBV9
j_call: TRBJ1-1
d_call: -
clone_size: few
cdr3_nt: TGTGCCAGCAGCGTAGTTGTAAGGAACACTGAAGCTTTCTTT
cdr3_aa: CASSVVVRNTEAFF

v_call: TRBV24-1
j_call: TRBJ2-2
d_call: TRBD1
clone_size: -
cdr3_nt: TGTGCCACCAGTGATTTAAGGACAGGGCCCGGGGAGCTGTTTTTT
cdr3_aa: CATSDLRTGPGELFF

v_call: TRBV7-8
j_call: TRBJ2-7
d_call: TRBD2
clone_size: -
cdr3_nt: TGTGCCAGCACCAAAAGTCGGGGGGGACTAGCTTACGAGCAGTACTTC
cdr3_aa: CASTKSRGGLAYEQYF